The rows below give T cell receptor beta chains drawn from one sample of a study of OX40 agonist ivuxolimab in advanced cancers. Repertoires were generated with immunoSEQ multiplex PCR, while TCRdb's copy carries only in-frame clones and drops some. Found here are roughly 86,000 clones, 90% of them singletons; the top ten hold 7.4%. The material was CD4+ or CD8+ T cells sorted from blood, obtained in a trial of the OX40 agonist ivuxolimab. The origin of the receptors is an adult with an advanced solid tumor such as melanoma, head and neck, liver or kidney cancer. Both conserved end residues are part of each CDR3. A D gene is named only where the DNA matches it firmly. Some rows have no size entry. The others give once, few or many, or a class for an expanded clone.

J gene: TRBJ2-7
D gene: TRBD1
clone size: .
V gene: TRBV10-3
CDR3 protein: CAISDPSTGGAYEQYF
CDR3 DNA: TGTGCCATCAGTGACCCATCGACAGGGGGTGCCTACGAGCAGTACTTC

J gene: TRBJ1-1
D gene: .
clone size: .
V gene: TRBV13
CDR3 protein: CASSNRDTVDTEAFF
CDR3 DNA: TGTGCCAGCAGCAACAGGGATACAGTCGACACTGAAGCTTTCTTT

J gene: TRBJ2-7
D gene: TRBD2
clone size: few
V gene: TRBV5-1
CDR3 protein: CASSPSPGLAAYEQYF
CDR3 DNA: TGCGCCAGCAGCCCCAGTCCGGGACTAGCGGCCTACGAGCAGTACTTC

J gene: TRBJ1-1
D gene: .
clone size: few
V gene: TRBV9
CDR3 protein: CASSVEGKNTEAFF
CDR3 DNA: TGTGCCAGCAGCGTAGAAGGCAAGAACACTGAAGCTTTCTTT

J gene: TRBJ2-7
D gene: .
clone size: .
V gene: TRBV28
CDR3 protein: CASSNRDNSYEQYF
CDR3 DNA: TGTGCCAGCAGTAACCGGGACAACTCCTACGAGCAGTACTTC

J gene: TRBJ2-1
D gene: .
clone size: .
V gene: TRBV12-5
CDR3 protein: CASGHPIGPRHNNEQFF
CDR3 DNA: TGTGCTAGTGGGCATCCCATCGGGCCCCGCCACAACAATGAGCAGTTCTTC

J gene: TRBJ1-1
D gene: .
clone size: few
V gene: TRBV18
CDR3 protein: CASSPLQGEAFF
CDR3 DNA: TGTGCCAGCTCACCCCTACAGGGAGAAGCTTTCTTT

J gene: TRBJ1-1
D gene: TRBD1
clone size: .
V gene: TRBV6-6
CDR3 protein: CASSYWQGALGAFF
CDR3 DNA: TGTGCCAGCAGTTACTGGCAGGGGGCCCTTGGAGCTTTCTTT

J gene: TRBJ1-5
D gene: .
clone size: .
V gene: TRBV18
CDR3 protein: CASSPGQPQHF
CDR3 DNA: TGTGCCAGCTCACCAGGCCAGCCCCAGCATTTT

J gene: TRBJ2-7
D gene: TRBD2
clone size: .
V gene: TRBV15
CDR3 protein: CATSRDKGTLAGARDEQYF
CDR3 DNA: TGTGCCACCAGCAGAGATAAGGGTACCCTAGCGGGGGCCCGGGACGAGCAGTACTTC

J gene: TRBJ2-7
D gene: TRBD1
clone size: .
V gene: TRBV27
CDR3 protein: CASSYTGEAGEQYF
CDR3 DNA: TGTGCCAGCAGTTATACAGGGGAAGCTGGTGAGCAGTACTTC

J gene: TRBJ2-2
D gene: .
clone size: .
V gene: TRBV13
CDR3 protein: CASSPPGTGELFF
CDR3 DNA: TGTGCCAGCAGCCCGCCGGGGACCGGGGAGCTGTTTTTT

J gene: TRBJ2-7
D gene: .
clone size: .
V gene: TRBV5-1
CDR3 protein: CASSLQMTEYEQYF
CDR3 DNA: TGCGCCAGCAGCTTACAAATGACAGAATACGAGCAGTACTTC

J gene: TRBJ2-5
D gene: .
clone size: .
V gene: TRBV28
CDR3 protein: CASSPGIQETQYF
CDR3 DNA: TGTGCCAGCAGTCCCGGGATCCAAGAGACCCAGTACTTC

J gene: TRBJ2-3
D gene: TRBD1
clone size: .
V gene: TRBV25-1
CDR3 protein: CASKTGVTDTQYF
CDR3 DNA: TGTGCCAGCAAGACAGGGGTAACAGATACGCAGTATTTT

J gene: TRBJ1-1
D gene: .
clone size: .
V gene: TRBV2
CDR3 protein: CASSETGGTEAFF
CDR3 DNA: TGTGCCAGCAGTGAAACCGGGGGGACTGAAGCTTTCTTT

J gene: TRBJ2-3
D gene: TRBD2
clone size: .
V gene: TRBV7-8
CDR3 protein: CASSLLAGVDTQYF
CDR3 DNA: TGTGCCAGCAGCTTATTAGCGGGAGTTGATACGCAGTATTTT

J gene: TRBJ2-1
D gene: .
clone size: .
V gene: TRBV12-1
CDR3 protein: CASTLPTGECEQFF
CDR3 DNA: TGTGCCAGCACTTTACCCACAGGGGAATGTGAGCAGTTCTTC

J gene: TRBJ2-1
D gene: TRBD2
clone size: .
V gene: TRBV15
CDR3 protein: CATSSPSRLAGLLDNEQFF
CDR3 DNA: TGTGCCACCAGCTCCCCCTCGAGGCTAGCGGGTCTACTTGACAATGAGCAGTTCTTC

J gene: TRBJ2-7
D gene: .
clone size: .
V gene: TRBV27
CDR3 protein: CASSLSTRPYEQYF
CDR3 DNA: TGTGCCAGCAGTTTATCGACACGCCCCTACGAGCAGTACTTC

J gene: TRBJ1-2
D gene: .
clone size: .
V gene: TRBV14
CDR3 protein: CASSSIIRGGYTF
CDR3 DNA: TGTGCCAGCAGCTCCATCATCCGCGGTGGCTACACCTTC

J gene: TRBJ1-3
D gene: .
clone size: .
V gene: TRBV6-5
CDR3 protein: CASSYSVARADTIYF
CDR3 DNA: TGTGCCAGCAGTTACTCGGTCGCCAGGGCGGACACCATATATTTT

J gene: TRBJ2-7
D gene: TRBD2
clone size: .
V gene: TRBV5-6
CDR3 protein: CASSWTSEGPYEQYF
CDR3 DNA: TGTGCCAGCAGCTGGACTAGCGAGGGGCCGTACGAGCAGTACTTC

J gene: TRBJ2-3
D gene: TRBD1
clone size: once
V gene: TRBV9
CDR3 protein: CASSVATGADTQYF
CDR3 DNA: TGTGCCAGCAGCGTAGCCACAGGGGCAGATACGCAGTATTTT

J gene: TRBJ2-6
D gene: TRBD1
clone size: .
V gene: TRBV7-3
CDR3 protein: CASSPSQDRVDGANVLTF
CDR3 DNA: TGTGCCAGCAGCCCCTCCCAGGACAGGGTGGACGGGGCCAACGTCCTGACTTTC

J gene: TRBJ2-5
D gene: TRBD2
clone size: .
V gene: TRBV19
CDR3 protein: CASSWASGRGKTQYF
CDR3 DNA: TGTGCCAGTAGTTGGGCTAGCGGGAGAGGGAAGACCCAGTACTTC

J gene: TRBJ1-3
D gene: .
clone size: .
V gene: TRBV13
CDR3 protein: CASSSSDGGGGNTIYF
CDR3 DNA: TGTGCCAGCAGCTCCTCAGACGGGGGAGGGGGAAACACCATATATTTT

J gene: TRBJ2-7
D gene: TRBD2
clone size: .
V gene: TRBV6-5
CDR3 protein: CASSLAGGYEQYF
CDR3 DNA: TGTGCCAGCAGTTTAGCGGGAGGTTACGAGCAGTACTTC

J gene: TRBJ1-5
D gene: TRBD1
clone size: few
V gene: TRBV30
CDR3 protein: CAWSVRGLQPQHF
CDR3 DNA: TGTGCCTGGAGTGTCAGGGGGCTTCAGCCCCAGCATTTT

J gene: TRBJ1-1
D gene: .
clone size: .
V gene: TRBV6-6
CDR3 protein: CASSYSRDFLEAFF
CDR3 DNA: TGTGCCAGCAGTTACTCGCGGGACTTTTTAGAAGCTTTCTTT

J gene: TRBJ2-1
D gene: TRBD2
clone size: .
V gene: TRBV7-9
CDR3 protein: CASSLGSSGREQFF
CDR3 DNA: TGTGCCAGCAGCTTAGGTAGTAGCGGGAGGGAGCAGTTCTTC

J gene: TRBJ1-1
D gene: TRBD1
clone size: .
V gene: TRBV11-3
CDR3 protein: CASRGRGGYTEAFF
CDR3 DNA: TGTGCCAGCAGAGGCAGGGGGGGGTACACTGAAGCTTTCTTT

J gene: TRBJ2-7
D gene: TRBD2
clone size: .
V gene: TRBV13
CDR3 protein: CASGPGGAYEQYF
CDR3 DNA: TGTGCCAGCGGGCCGGGGGGGGCCTACGAGCAGTACTTC

J gene: TRBJ2-7
D gene: .
clone size: .
V gene: TRBV6-5
CDR3 protein: CASSYDHLARGEQYF
CDR3 DNA: TGTGCCAGCAGTTATGACCACCTCGCCCGGGGGGAGCAGTACTTC

J gene: TRBJ1-2
D gene: .
clone size: .
V gene: TRBV7-9
CDR3 protein: CASSLGPDGYTF
CDR3 DNA: TGTGCCAGCAGCTTGGGGCCTGATGGCTACACCTTC

J gene: TRBJ2-7
D gene: .
clone size: .
V gene: TRBV7-2
CDR3 protein: CASSLSVHEQYF
CDR3 DNA: TGTGCCAGCAGCTTATCGGTTCACGAGCAGTACTTC

J gene: TRBJ2-2
D gene: TRBD2
clone size: .
V gene: TRBV6-5
CDR3 protein: CASSYNSGIVTGELFF
CDR3 DNA: TGTGCCAGCAGTTATAATAGCGGGATTGTCACCGGGGAGCTGTTTTTT

J gene: TRBJ2-7
D gene: .
clone size: .
V gene: TRBV2
CDR3 protein: CARSGPSYEQYF
CDR3 DNA: TGTGCTAGAAGCGGTCCTTCCTACGAGCAGTACTTC

J gene: TRBJ2-7
D gene: .
clone size: once
V gene: TRBV27
CDR3 protein: CASSLWGTGYEQYF
CDR3 DNA: TGTGCCAGCAGTTTATGGGGGACGGGTTACGAGCAGTACTTC

J gene: TRBJ2-3
D gene: .
clone size: .
V gene: TRBV7-3
CDR3 protein: CASSLTVRDTQYF
CDR3 DNA: TGTGCCAGCAGCTTAACGGTCAGGGACACGCAGTATTTT

J gene: TRBJ1-5
D gene: .
clone size: .
V gene: TRBV19
CDR3 protein: CASSPGSQPQHF
CDR3 DNA: TGTGCCAGTAGCCCAGGCAGCCAGCCCCAGCATTTT

J gene: TRBJ1-2
D gene: .
clone size: .
V gene: TRBV5-1
CDR3 protein: CASSLGRDPYGYTF
CDR3 DNA: TGCGCCAGCAGCCTGGGGCGGGACCCCTATGGCTACACCTTC

J gene: TRBJ1-2
D gene: .
clone size: .
V gene: TRBV19
CDR3 protein: CASRAGIGTNYGYTF
CDR3 DNA: TGTGCCAGTAGGGCGGGGATCGGGACTAACTATGGCTACACCTTC

J gene: TRBJ2-1
D gene: .
clone size: .
V gene: TRBV5-1
CDR3 protein: CASSLAWRSYNEQFF
CDR3 DNA: TGCGCCAGCAGCTTAGCCTGGAGATCCTACAATGAGCAGTTCTTC

J gene: TRBJ1-2
D gene: TRBD1
clone size: .
V gene: TRBV30
CDR3 protein: CAWSAGQGAYGYTF
CDR3 DNA: TGTGCCTGGAGCGCGGGACAGGGGGCCTATGGCTACACCTTC

J gene: TRBJ2-1
D gene: .
clone size: .
V gene: TRBV5-6
CDR3 protein: CASSLALGGSYNEQFF
CDR3 DNA: TGTGCCAGCAGCTTGGCCTTGGGCGGCTCCTACAATGAGCAGTTCTTC

J gene: TRBJ2-3
D gene: TRBD1
clone size: few
V gene: TRBV5-4
CDR3 protein: CATGQRTSTDTQYF
CDR3 DNA: TGTGCCACGGGACAGCGCACTAGCACAGATACGCAGTATTTT

J gene: TRBJ2-7
D gene: .
clone size: few
V gene: TRBV4-1
CDR3 protein: CASSRPERQQYF
CDR3 DNA: TGCGCCAGCAGCCGCCCGGAGAGGCAGCAGTACTTC

J gene: TRBJ2-5
D gene: TRBD2
clone size: .
V gene: TRBV4-1
CDR3 protein: CASSHGLAGWETQYF
CDR3 DNA: TGCGCCAGCAGCCACGGACTAGCGGGCTGGGAGACCCAGTACTTC

J gene: TRBJ2-7
D gene: TRBD2
clone size: .
V gene: TRBV2
CDR3 protein: CASSEGQGLSSYEQYF
CDR3 DNA: TGTGCCAGCAGTGAGGGGCAGGGACTAAGCTCCTACGAGCAGTACTTC

J gene: TRBJ1-1
D gene: .
clone size: .
V gene: TRBV11-2
CDR3 protein: CASSLQWSGAGTEAFF
CDR3 DNA: TGTGCCAGCAGCTTACAATGGTCGGGGGCCGGCACTGAAGCTTTCTTT

J gene: TRBJ2-2
D gene: .
clone size: .
V gene: TRBV6-5
CDR3 protein: CASSYATNTGELFF
CDR3 DNA: TGTGCCAGCAGTTATGCCACGAACACCGGGGAGCTGTTTTTT

J gene: TRBJ1-4
D gene: .
clone size: .
V gene: TRBV27
CDR3 protein: CASSLVGATNEKLFF
CDR3 DNA: TGTGCCAGCAGTTTAGTAGGAGCGACTAATGAAAAACTGTTTTTT

J gene: TRBJ2-1
D gene: .
clone size: .
V gene: TRBV6-1
CDR3 protein: CASSERSGRVGNEQFF
CDR3 DNA: TGTGCCAGCAGTGAACGGTCAGGGCGGGTAGGAAATGAGCAGTTCTTC

J gene: TRBJ1-4
D gene: TRBD1
clone size: .
V gene: TRBV6-5
CDR3 protein: CASSIGQGASGLFF
CDR3 DNA: TGTGCCAGCAGTATAGGACAGGGTGCTAGTGGACTGTTTTTT

J gene: TRBJ2-3
D gene: .
clone size: .
V gene: TRBV18
CDR3 protein: CASSPGVTDTQYF
CDR3 DNA: TGTGCCAGCTCACCAGGGGTCACAGATACGCAGTATTTT

J gene: TRBJ2-1
D gene: .
clone size: .
V gene: TRBV5-1
CDR3 protein: CASSGIAGDEQFF
CDR3 DNA: TGCGCCAGCAGCGGGATAGCCGGGGATGAGCAGTTCTTC

J gene: TRBJ1-3
D gene: .
clone size: .
V gene: TRBV6-5
CDR3 protein: CASSETESGDTIYF
CDR3 DNA: TGTGCCAGCAGCGAGACAGAATCTGGGGACACCATATATTTT

J gene: TRBJ1-1
D gene: .
clone size: .
V gene: TRBV7-6
CDR3 protein: CASSPPGRSTEAFF
CDR3 DNA: TGTGCCAGCAGCCCACCAGGGAGGTCCACTGAAGCTTTCTTT